This TCR beta chain was found in a study of blood T cell repertoires in COVID-19. In the study overall: Material from acute and convalescent COVID-19 was sourced from the United States, Italy and Spain.

The germline gives CDR1 GTSNPN, CDR2 SVGIG (reference sequence). The V and J ends lost 3 bases and 2 bases respectively, with 7 bases between them. CDR3 length: 12 amino acids. Per the study methods: Amplifying reference gene primers gave estimates of nucleated cell counts. TCRdb's copy holds only in-frame clones and misses some; the assay was immunoSEQ multiplex PCR. The V and J calls and clone size come from that table; D and trimming were worked out from the DNA. The sample yields about 15,000 clones, approximately 80% seen once. Sequenced input: peripheral blood. The V gene is TRBV30, the J gene TRBJ2-5; D remains ambiguous. The receptor was derived from a human donor in a cohort sampled during active COVID-19. In DNA, the CDR3 is TGTGCCTGGAGCCCGAGACAAGAGACCCAGTACTTC. Its protein is CAWSPRQETQYF.